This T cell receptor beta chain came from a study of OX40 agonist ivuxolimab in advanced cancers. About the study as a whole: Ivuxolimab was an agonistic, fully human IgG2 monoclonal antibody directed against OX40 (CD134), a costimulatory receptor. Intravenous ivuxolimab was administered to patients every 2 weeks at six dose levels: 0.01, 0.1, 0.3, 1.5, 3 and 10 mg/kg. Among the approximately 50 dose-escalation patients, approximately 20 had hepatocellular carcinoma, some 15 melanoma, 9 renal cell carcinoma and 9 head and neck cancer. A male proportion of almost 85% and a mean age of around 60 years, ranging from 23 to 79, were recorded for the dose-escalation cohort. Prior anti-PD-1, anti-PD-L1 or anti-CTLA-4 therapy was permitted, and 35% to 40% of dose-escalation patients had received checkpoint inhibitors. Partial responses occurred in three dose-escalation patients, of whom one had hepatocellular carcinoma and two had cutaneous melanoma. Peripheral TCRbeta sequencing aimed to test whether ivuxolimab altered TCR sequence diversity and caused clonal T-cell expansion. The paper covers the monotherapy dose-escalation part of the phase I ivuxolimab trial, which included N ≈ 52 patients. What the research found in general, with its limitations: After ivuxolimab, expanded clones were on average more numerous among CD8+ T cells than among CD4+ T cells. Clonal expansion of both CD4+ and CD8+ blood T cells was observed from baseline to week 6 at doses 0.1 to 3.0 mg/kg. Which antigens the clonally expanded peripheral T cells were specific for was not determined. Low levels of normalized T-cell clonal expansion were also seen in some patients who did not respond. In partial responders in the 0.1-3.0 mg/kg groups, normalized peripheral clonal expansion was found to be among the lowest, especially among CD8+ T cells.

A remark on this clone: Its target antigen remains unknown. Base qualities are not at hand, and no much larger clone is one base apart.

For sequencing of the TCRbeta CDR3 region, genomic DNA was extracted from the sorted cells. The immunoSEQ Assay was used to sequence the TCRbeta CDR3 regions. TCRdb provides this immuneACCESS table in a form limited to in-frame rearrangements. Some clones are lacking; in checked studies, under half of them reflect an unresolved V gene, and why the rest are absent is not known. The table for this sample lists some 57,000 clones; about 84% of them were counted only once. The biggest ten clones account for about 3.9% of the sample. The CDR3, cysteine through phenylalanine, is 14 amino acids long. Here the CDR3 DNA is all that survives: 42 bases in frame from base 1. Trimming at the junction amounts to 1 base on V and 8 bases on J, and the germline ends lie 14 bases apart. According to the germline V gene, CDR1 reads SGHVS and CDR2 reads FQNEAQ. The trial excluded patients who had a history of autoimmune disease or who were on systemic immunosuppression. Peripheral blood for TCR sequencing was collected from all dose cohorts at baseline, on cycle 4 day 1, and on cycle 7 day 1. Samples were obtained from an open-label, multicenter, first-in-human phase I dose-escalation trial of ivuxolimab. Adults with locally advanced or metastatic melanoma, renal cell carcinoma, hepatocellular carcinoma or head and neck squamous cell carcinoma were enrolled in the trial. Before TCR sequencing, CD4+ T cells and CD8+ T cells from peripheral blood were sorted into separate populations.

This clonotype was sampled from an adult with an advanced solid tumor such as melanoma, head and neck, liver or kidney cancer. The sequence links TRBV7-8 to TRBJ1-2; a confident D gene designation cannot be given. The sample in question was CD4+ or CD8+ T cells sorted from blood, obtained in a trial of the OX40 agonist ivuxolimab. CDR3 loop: CASSLGGGVRGYTF. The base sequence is TGTGCCAGCAGCTTAGGGGGTGGGGTTCGAGGCTACACCTTC.